A single sample gave rise to the 21 T cell receptor beta chains below, sequenced in a study of T-cell memory formation after mild COVID-19 (dated by TCRdb to 2020 to 2022). Libraries came from 5' RACE. The reads were generated on an Illumina NovaSeq 6000. TCRdb reran the public reads through fastp at Q25 and MiXCR, keeping productive beta chains. One record per CDR3 amino acid sequence lists the most common genes and DNA. The sample contains a few hundred thousand distinct CDR3 sequences, around 25% of them found a single time. Together, the top ten hold 11% of the sample. Sequencing was carried out using PBMCs or a T cell subset sorted from them (not recorded which). These receptors were obtained from an adult woman who had mild COVID-19 (a few samples of this study predate the infection). The sample titles of this study are shuffled in the database, so cell type and time point are left out; the donor was told from shared clones.

The chain uses TRBV12-3 or TRBV12-4 and TRBJ2-7; 12 bases map to TRBD1. V lost 7 bases to trimming and J lost 5 bases; unmatched junction nucleotides: 9. The CDR3 is 15 residues long. In nucleotides, the CDR3 is TGTGCCAGCACCCAAACGGGACAGGGGGCCAACGAGCAGTACTTC. As protein: CASTQTGQGANEQYF.

The V and J genes are TRBV5-6 and TRBJ2-4; D not certain. V was shortened by 4 bases and J by 2 bases, with 16 bases between the two germline ends. CDR3 size: 16 residues. The germline V gene has CDR1 SGHDT and CDR2 YYEEEE. This CDR3 reads CASSPRRFTTKNIQYF. In nucleotides, the CDR3 is TGTGCCAGCAGCCCCCGGCGGTTTACGACCAAAAACATTCAGTACTTC. Complete variable domain (other parts from reference TRBV5-6 and TRBJ2-4): DAGVTQSPTHLIKTRGQQVTLRCSPKSGHDTVSWYQQALGQGPQFIFQYYEEEERQRGNFPDRFSGHQFPNYSSELNVNALLLGDSALYLCASSPRRFTTKNIQYFGAGTRLSVL.

The chain carries TRBV10-3 and TRBJ1-3, with 8 bases that match TRBD1. Trimming took 7 bases from V and 0 from J; bases not matched to a gene: 8. Germline lookup yields CDR1 ENHRY and CDR2 SYGVKD. The CDR3 is 16 residues long. This CDR3 is CAITPGQGYSGNTIYF. The CDR3 DNA is TGTGCCATCACCCCCGGACAGGGCTACTCTGGAAACACCATATATTTT.

CDR3 bases: TGTGCCAGCAGCCCGACCCAGGGGGCCGGAGAGACCCAGTACTTC. It yields the protein CASSPTQGAGETQYF. This chain joins TRBV7-3 and TRBJ2-5; 8 bases are a match to TRBD1. CDR1 is SGHTA and CDR2 is FQGTGA in the germline V gene. V gave up 5 bases and J gave up 4 bases; unmatched junction bases: 9. The CDR3 consists of 15 residues. Combining the CDR3 with reference TRBV7-3 and TRBJ2-5 gives the whole variable domain GAGVSQTPSNKVTEKGKYVELRCDPISGHTALYWYRQSLGQGPEFLIYFQGTGAADDSGLPNDRFFAVRPEGSVSTLKIQRTERGDSAVYLCASSPTQGAGETQYFGPGTRLLVL.

V is TRBV14 and J is TRBJ2-2, with 10 bases matching TRBD1. V lost 4 bases and J lost 2; bases outside the gene matches: 10. Germline CDR1 SGHDN, CDR2 FVKESK. There are 18 residues in the CDR3. The CDR3, as DNA: TGTGCCAGCAGCCCCGTCGACAGGGGGCGTCTAAACACCGGGGAGCTGTTTTTT. Its protein is CASSPVDRGRLNTGELFF.

The chain employs TRBV18 and TRBJ1-2; 7 bases are shared with TRBD1. The CDR3 is made up of 14 amino acids. Germline CDR1 reads KGHSH; CDR2 reads LQKENI. J was trimmed by 6 bases and V by 4 bases; bases with no gene match: 8. CDR3 coding DNA: TGTGCCAGCTCACTTTCGGACAGGATAGATGGCTACACCTTC. As protein: CASSLSDRIDGYTF.

CDR3 protein: CASGSESNYGYTF. In DNA form, the CDR3 reads TGTGCCAGCGGGAGCGAATCTAACTATGGCTACACCTTC. The chain links TRBV6-5 to TRBJ1-2; D unresolved. Germline V gene sequence: CDR1 MNHEY, CDR2 SVGAGI. V lost 8 bases and J lost 0, with 10 bases in between. The length of the CDR3 is 13 residues.

This clonotype was counted between two and nine times. The rearrangement joins TRBV6-5 to TRBJ2-1, with 9 positions matching TRBD2. V shed 0 bases, J shed 3 bases, and the junction held 3 bases outside the gene matches. This CDR3 region has 16 residues. Germline V lookup: CDR1 MNHEY, CDR2 SVGAGI. CDR3 coding DNA: TGTGCCAGCAGTTACTCGCGGGGGGGATTCTACAATGAGCAGTTCTTC. Translation: CASSYSRGGFYNEQFF.

This clonotype has only a few counts. The chain is built from TRBV4-1 and TRBJ1-4; tentatively, D is TRBD1 (6 bases). The CDR3 length is 15 residues. Trimming left V 4 bases short and J 8 bases short, with 17 bases between. Germline CDR1 reads MGHRA; CDR2 reads YSYEKL. The CDR3 bases are TGCGCCAGCAGCCCCTGGGGGGCAGCCCGGGAAAAACTGTTTTTT. Encoded protein: CASSPWGAAREKLFF.

This clonotype was detected only a few times. The V call is TRBV5-5, the J call TRBJ2-1, with D possibly called TRBD1 or TRBD2 (5 bases each). Germline assignment: CDR1 SGHKS and CDR2 YYEKEE (reference sequence). Trimming left V 6 bases short and J 10 bases short, with 20 bases between. This CDR3 is built from 14 residues. The DNA of the CDR3 is TGTGCCAGCACCCTCGAACGCTGGGGCGGGGAGCAGTTCTTC. This translates into CASTLERWGGEQFF.

This clonotype showed up just a few times. This sequence joins TRBV24-1 and TRBJ2-2; D is undetermined. CDR1 KGHDR and CDR2 SFDVKD come from the germline V gene. The CDR3 is 13 amino acids. The ends were cut back, 7 bases at V and 1 base at J, with 6 bases in the middle. CDR3 region: CATRAWNTGELFF. The CDR3 DNA sequence: TGTGCCACCAGGGCTTGGAACACCGGGGAGCTGTTTTTT.

This clonotype was seen more than once but under ten times. The genes are TRBV6-6 and TRBJ2-7; no clear D. With 0 bases removed from V and 2 bases from J, the gap between germline ends came to 8 bases. The CDR3 consists of 14 residues. The germline CDR1 and CDR2 sequences are MNHNY and SVGAGI (reference sequence). As DNA, the CDR3 is TGTGCCAGCAGTTACTCAGGCAGAGCCTACGAGCAGTACTTC. As protein: CASSYSGRAYEQYF.

V usage is TRBV4-2 and J usage is TRBJ1-1; possible D gene TRBD1, 6 bases. The CDR3 runs to 15 residues. Germline V gene lookup returns CDR1 LGHNA and CDR2 YNFKEQ. V shed 1 base and J shed 4 bases, with 13 bases lying between them. The CDR3 DNA follows: TGTGCCAGCAGCCAAGGGGAAGGGGGTAGCACTGAAGCTTTCTTT. It yields the protein CASSQGEGGSTEAFF.

The chain is built from TRBV13 and TRBJ2-7, with 11 bases lining up with TRBD2. CDR1 is PRHDT, CDR2 FYEKMQ, per germline (reference sequence). V trimming: 5 bases; J trimming: 4 bases; junction bases outside the gene matches: 7. CDR3 length: 15 residues. This CDR3 reads CASSITSGSSYEQYF. The CDR3 DNA reads as TGTGCCAGCAGCATTACTAGCGGGAGTAGTTACGAGCAGTACTTC.

This rearrangement joins TRBV7-9 to TRBJ1-2; D uncertain. This CDR3 contains 15 residues. With 4 bases removed from V and 4 bases from J, the gap between germline ends came to 16 bases. CDR1 SEHNR and CDR2 FQNEAQ come from the germline V gene (reference sequence). CDR3 in amino acids: CASSSYPDVRYGYTF. The CDR3 DNA follows: TGTGCCAGCAGCTCTTATCCGGACGTCCGCTATGGCTACACCTTC.

About this clonotype: At one boundary the junction diverges from the germline segment, which might be a read error. This sequence joins TRBV29-1 and TRBJ2-1, with D hard to call. The CDR3 consists of 13 residues. The V gene's germline CDR1 is SQVTM and CDR2 ANQGSEA. CDR3 bases: TGCAGCGTTCAAGAAAGACTCGTCAATGAGCAGTTCTTC. Translation gives CSVQERLVNEQFF.

This clonotype was recorded a few times. V gene TRBV4-3 combines with J gene TRBJ1-2, with D perhaps TRBD1 (6 bases). The V gene lost 1 base and the J gene lost 6 bases, with 18 bases spanning the gap. Germline V CDR1 and CDR2: LGHNA, YSLEER. This CDR3 has 16 amino acids. As DNA, the CDR3 is TGCGCCAGCAGCCAAGGGGGGCCATACTTAGGGAATGGCTACACCTTC. The encoded protein is CASSQGGPYLGNGYTF.

The chain joins TRBV5-1 to TRBJ2-3; D is perhaps TRBD1 or TRBD2 (5 bases each). The germline CDR1 and CDR2 sequences are SGHRS and YFSETQ. This CDR3 is built from 14 residues. Trimming left V 4 bases short and J 0 bases short, with 9 bases between. The CDR3: CASSQGDSTDTQYF. CDR3 nucleotide sequence: TGCGCCAGCAGCCAAGGGGACAGCACAGATACGCAGTATTTT.

The chain uses TRBV10-3 and TRBJ2-5, with 7 bases aligning to TRBD1. CDR3 length equals 14 residues. J was trimmed by 2 bases and V by 6 bases; bases with no gene match: 6. Germline CDR1 ENHRY, CDR2 SYGVKD. Here the CDR3 reads CAIRPGTAQETQYF. For the CDR3, the DNA is TGTGCCATCAGGCCCGGGACAGCTCAAGAGACCCAGTACTTC.

Only a few counts were recorded for this clonotype. This sequence joins TRBV7-9 and TRBJ2-2; weak D call: TRBD2 (7 bases). The ends were cut back, 11 bases at V and 1 base at J, with 11 bases in the middle. Germline loops: CDR1 SEHNR, CDR2 FQNEAQ (reference sequence). The CDR3 has 13 amino acids. The DNA for the CDR3 is TGTGCCGGGGGGGCACTGAACACCGGGGAGCTGTTTTTT. It yields the protein CAGGALNTGELFF.

The chain has TRBV9 and TRBJ2-5; TRBD1 matches 9 bases. V gave up 4 bases and J gave up 1 base; unmatched junction bases: 11. Germline-derived CDR1 and CDR2 are SGDLS and YYNGEE. CDR3 size: 17 residues. The CDR3, as DNA: TGTGCCAGCAGCTCAGGACAACACAGGGGGCCCCAAGAGACCCAGTACTTC. Amino acid sequence: CASSSGQHRGPQETQYF.